The next 5 T cell receptor beta chains were all read from a single sample in a study of CD8+ T cells in alopecia areata. Reverse transcribed after extraction, RNA yielded cDNA as the sequencing template. Here immunoSEQ multiplex PCR was the method, and the copy in TCRdb shows in-frame clones only, minus some. Among 120,000 or so clones, roughly 61% were seen once, and the ten largest hold roughly 4.5%. The sample in question was CD4+ T cells sorted from blood, obtained at week 0. These receptor sequences come from a human donor with alopecia areata.

The chain is built from TRBV10-3 and TRBJ1-1; TRBD1 matches 9 bases. V shed 11 bases and J 0 bases; nucleotides not matched to a gene: 4. CDR3 length equals 13 residues. Germline V gene data show CDR1 as ENHRY and CDR2 as SYGVKD. The CDR3 here is CAARDRVNTEAFF. The CDR3, as DNA: TGTGCCGCCCGGGACAGGGTGAACACTGAAGCTTTCTTT.

This chain links TRBV2 with TRBJ1-2, with D perhaps TRBD1 (6 bases). Looked up from germline, CDR1 is SNHLY and CDR2 is FYNNEI. V shed 4 bases and J shed 6 bases, with 12 bases lying between them. The CDR3 totals 13 residues. CDR3 amino acids: CASSGRRGDGYTF. DNA of the CDR3: TGTGCCAGCAGTGGCCGAAGGGGGGATGGCTACACCTTC.

This clone was counted only a few times. V is TRBV27 and J is TRBJ2-2; D remains ambiguous. CDR1 and CDR2 (germline): MNHEY, SMNVEV (reference sequence). CDR3 size: 14 residues. V gave up 5 bases and J gave up 1 base, with 8 bases separating them. CDR3 bases: TGTGCCAGCAGTCAAAGACTGAACACCGGGGAGCTGTTTTTT. As protein: CASSQRLNTGELFF.

The chain joins TRBV2 to TRBJ2-7; D unclear. The length of the CDR3 is 15 residues. Per the germline V gene, CDR1 is SNHLY and CDR2 is FYNNEI. V gave up 5 bases and J gave up 4 bases, with 18 bases separating them. CDR3 region: CASSRTDPYGYEQYF. CDR3 nucleotide sequence: TGTGCCAGCAGTAGGACCGATCCCTACGGGTACGAGCAGTACTTC.

CDR3 protein: CAWSVAKYQETQYF. The CDR3 nucleotides are TGTGCCTGGAGTGTAGCGAAGTACCAAGAGACCCAGTACTTC. The chain is built from TRBV30 and TRBJ2-5; D is undetermined. Germline V lookup: CDR1 GTSNPN, CDR2 SVGIG (reference sequence). V was cut by 0 bases and J by 0 bases, with 8 bases left in between. The CDR3 extends over 14 amino acids. Complete variable domain (other parts from reference TRBV30 and TRBJ2-5): SQTIHQWPATLVQPVGSPLSLECTVEGTSNPNLYWYRQAAGRGLQLLFYSVGIGQISSEVPQNLSASRPQDRQFILSSKKLLLSDSGFYLCAWSVAKYQETQYFGPGTRLLVL.